A selection of T cell receptor beta chains follows, all from one sample in a study of cytomegalovirus exposure and HLA in healthy donors. Some clones are missing from TCRdb's copy, which holds only in-frame ones; the method was immunoSEQ multiplex PCR. This sample has about 180,000 clones, with under 85% found just once. The source material was PBMCs. The receptors shown here come from a human donor in good health. Each CDR3 is given with its conserved first and last residue. The D gene is left open where the match is weak. The size field is filled for only some rows; it gives once, few, many or a size class.

CDR3nt: TGCGCCAGCAGCCAAATTTTTGCAGGGATTATAAACACTGAAGCTTTCTTT
CDR3aa: CASSQIFAGIINTEAFF
j_gene: TRBJ1-1
abundance: NA
v_gene: TRBV4-1
d_gene: NA

CDR3nt: TGTGCCAGCACCGGGACAGGGCAGGACGAGCAGTACTTC
CDR3aa: CASTGTGQDEQYF
j_gene: TRBJ2-7
abundance: once
v_gene: TRBV27
d_gene: TRBD1

CDR3nt: TGTGCCAGCAGTTATGAAGGGACAGGACACTACGAGCAGTACTTC
CDR3aa: CASSYEGTGHYEQYF
j_gene: TRBJ2-7
abundance: NA
v_gene: TRBV6-5
d_gene: TRBD1

CDR3nt: TGTGCCAGCAGCTTACCCCTTGGGCCTGGGGACTTATACGAGCAGTACTTC
CDR3aa: CASSLPLGPGDLYEQYF
j_gene: TRBJ2-7
abundance: NA
v_gene: TRBV7-2
d_gene: NA

CDR3nt: TGTGCCACCCCACTCGGGGCCCTCCACTTT
CDR3aa: CATPLGALHF
j_gene: TRBJ1-6
abundance: NA
v_gene: TRBV25-1
d_gene: NA

CDR3nt: TGTGCCAGCAGCCCTAACTCGTCACCCCTCCACTTT
CDR3aa: CASSPNSSPLHF
j_gene: TRBJ1-6
abundance: NA
v_gene: TRBV11-2
d_gene: NA

CDR3nt: TGTGCCAGCAGTCGGGTCTATGGCTACACCTTC
CDR3aa: CASSRVYGYTF
j_gene: TRBJ1-2
abundance: NA
v_gene: TRBV2
d_gene: NA

CDR3nt: TGCAGCGTTAGCAAGGGGTCGAGCTCCTACGAGCAGTACTTC
CDR3aa: CSVSKGSSSYEQYF
j_gene: TRBJ2-7
abundance: NA
v_gene: TRBV29-1
d_gene: NA

CDR3nt: TGTGCCAGCAGCCAGACACGCTCTGGAAACACCATATATTTT
CDR3aa: CASSQTRSGNTIYF
j_gene: TRBJ1-3
abundance: NA
v_gene: TRBV6-5
d_gene: NA

CDR3nt: TGTGCCAGCAGTGAGCGGGGGGCCTTCTACAATGAGCAGTTCTTC
CDR3aa: CASSERGAFYNEQFF
j_gene: TRBJ2-1
abundance: NA
v_gene: TRBV6-1
d_gene: TRBD2

CDR3nt: TGTGCCTGGACTAGCGGGGTCACAGATACGCAGTATTTT
CDR3aa: CAWTSGVTDTQYF
j_gene: TRBJ2-3
abundance: few
v_gene: TRBV30
d_gene: TRBD2

CDR3nt: TGCGCCAGCAGCCAAGCCCGACAGGGGACCTACGAGCAGTACTTC
CDR3aa: CASSQARQGTYEQYF
j_gene: TRBJ2-7
abundance: NA
v_gene: TRBV4-1
d_gene: TRBD1

CDR3nt: TGTGCCAGCAGTTATGACAGGTTTAGCAATCAGCCCCAGCATTTT
CDR3aa: CASSYDRFSNQPQHF
j_gene: TRBJ1-5
abundance: NA
v_gene: TRBV5-4
d_gene: NA

CDR3nt: TGTGCCACCCGGGACAGACGACGTGCTAGCACAGATACGCAGTATTTT
CDR3aa: CATRDRRRASTDTQYF
j_gene: TRBJ2-3
abundance: NA
v_gene: TRBV5-4
d_gene: TRBD1

CDR3nt: TGTGCCAGCAGCTTGGTAGTCAGGGGCATCGGGGGCTACACCTTC
CDR3aa: CASSLVVRGIGGYTF
j_gene: TRBJ1-2
abundance: NA
v_gene: TRBV5-6
d_gene: NA

CDR3nt: TGCAGCGTTGACCCAGGGGTCTCTGCTGGCTACACCTTC
CDR3aa: CSVDPGVSAGYTF
j_gene: TRBJ1-2
abundance: once
v_gene: TRBV29-1
d_gene: NA

CDR3nt: TGTGCCAGCAGCCCTCGGGACAGTAATTCACCCCTCCACTTT
CDR3aa: CASSPRDSNSPLHF
j_gene: TRBJ1-6
abundance: NA
v_gene: TRBV7-6
d_gene: TRBD1

CDR3nt: TGTGCCAGCAGTGAATTGCCCGGGGGCTACGAGCAGTACTTC
CDR3aa: CASSELPGGYEQYF
j_gene: TRBJ2-7
abundance: NA
v_gene: TRBV25-1
d_gene: NA

CDR3nt: TGTGCCAGCAGTCCGATGGGGAGTTACTATGGCTACACCTTC
CDR3aa: CASSPMGSYYGYTF
j_gene: TRBJ1-2
abundance: NA
v_gene: TRBV27
d_gene: NA

CDR3nt: TGTGCCAGCAGCCGGACGGCTCAGGGCTCTTACGAGCAGTACTTC
CDR3aa: CASSRTAQGSYEQYF
j_gene: TRBJ2-7
abundance: few
v_gene: TRBV5-4
d_gene: NA

CDR3nt: TGTGCCAGCAGCTGGGGACAGGGTTGCGAGCAGTACTTC
CDR3aa: CASSWGQGCEQYF
j_gene: TRBJ2-7
abundance: once
v_gene: TRBV7-8
d_gene: TRBD1

CDR3nt: TGTGCCAGCAGCCGGGACAGGGGGTCTAACTATGGCTACACCTTC
CDR3aa: CASSRDRGSNYGYTF
j_gene: TRBJ1-2
abundance: NA
v_gene: TRBV5-4
d_gene: TRBD1

CDR3nt: TGTGCCAGCAGGGGCCCTCTAGCGGGCTCCTACGAGCAGTACTTC
CDR3aa: CASRGPLAGSYEQYF
j_gene: TRBJ2-7
abundance: NA
v_gene: TRBV6-1
d_gene: TRBD2

CDR3nt: TGTGCCAGTAGTAGGGACAGGACGAACACTGAAGCTTTCTTT
CDR3aa: CASSRDRTNTEAFF
j_gene: TRBJ1-1
abundance: NA
v_gene: TRBV19
d_gene: TRBD1

CDR3nt: TGTGCCAGCCGGACAGGGGGTTCTGGCTACACCTTC
CDR3aa: CASRTGGSGYTF
j_gene: TRBJ1-2
abundance: once
v_gene: TRBV6-5
d_gene: TRBD1

CDR3nt: TGCAGCGTTGGGGGAGATTACGAGCAGTACTTC
CDR3aa: CSVGGDYEQYF
j_gene: TRBJ2-7
abundance: NA
v_gene: TRBV29-1
d_gene: NA

CDR3nt: TGTGCCAGCAGTTTGTCCGGGGGGGCCTTTAGCTCCTACGAGCAGTACTTC
CDR3aa: CASSLSGGAFSSYEQYF
j_gene: TRBJ2-7
abundance: NA
v_gene: TRBV27
d_gene: TRBD2

CDR3nt: TGTGCCAGCAGCTTAGGGCCGACCTCCTACGAGCAGTACTTC
CDR3aa: CASSLGPTSYEQYF
j_gene: TRBJ2-7
abundance: NA
v_gene: TRBV7-3
d_gene: NA

CDR3nt: TGTGCCAGCAGCTTAAACCCCAGGGCAGAGACCCAGTACTTC
CDR3aa: CASSLNPRAETQYF
j_gene: TRBJ2-5
abundance: NA
v_gene: TRBV7-3
d_gene: NA

CDR3nt: TGTGCCAGCAGTCTCGATAGAGCCATAGCTGGGGAGCTGTTTTTT
CDR3aa: CASSLDRAIAGELFF
j_gene: TRBJ2-2
abundance: NA
v_gene: TRBV7-2
d_gene: NA

CDR3nt: TGTGCCAGCAGCCCGGACACATACACAGATACGCAGTATTTT
CDR3aa: CASSPDTYTDTQYF
j_gene: TRBJ2-3
abundance: NA
v_gene: TRBV5-6
d_gene: NA

CDR3nt: TGTGCCAGCAGTTTAATTATCCGGGCAGGGCGAGTAGATACGCAGTATTTT
CDR3aa: CASSLIIRAGRVDTQYF
j_gene: TRBJ2-3
abundance: NA
v_gene: TRBV27
d_gene: NA

CDR3nt: TGCGCCAGCAGCCAAGTGGTGGGGGCTATCAATGAGCAGTTCTTC
CDR3aa: CASSQVVGAINEQFF
j_gene: TRBJ2-1
abundance: NA
v_gene: TRBV4-3
d_gene: NA

CDR3nt: TGTGCCAGCAGTTTAGACACCGGGGAGCTGTTTTTT
CDR3aa: CASSLDTGELFF
j_gene: TRBJ2-2
abundance: NA
v_gene: TRBV2
d_gene: NA

CDR3nt: TGTGCCAGCAGTGAGGGGGGATACGAGCAGTACTTC
CDR3aa: CASSEGGYEQYF
j_gene: TRBJ2-7
abundance: NA
v_gene: TRBV6-1
d_gene: NA

CDR3nt: TGTGCCAGCAGACGGACAGGGAACTCCTACGAGCAGTACTTC
CDR3aa: CASRRTGNSYEQYF
j_gene: TRBJ2-7
abundance: NA
v_gene: TRBV6-6
d_gene: TRBD1

CDR3nt: TGCGCCAGCAGCCAAGATAGGTCAGGGCGAGGCTACACCTTC
CDR3aa: CASSQDRSGRGYTF
j_gene: TRBJ1-2
abundance: few
v_gene: TRBV4-3
d_gene: NA

CDR3nt: TGTGCCGCAGGTGAAGTTCTGAACACTGAAGCTTTCTTT
CDR3aa: CAAGEVLNTEAFF
j_gene: TRBJ1-1
abundance: NA
v_gene: TRBV19
d_gene: NA

CDR3nt: TGTGCCAGCAGCGCCCGGGACTCGAGCTCCTACGAGCAGTACTTC
CDR3aa: CASSARDSSSYEQYF
j_gene: TRBJ2-7
abundance: NA
v_gene: TRBV7-8
d_gene: NA

CDR3nt: TGTGCCAGCAGCTTAAGTGGCGCGGGGGGGCGTACAAACATTCAGTACTTC
CDR3aa: CASSLSGAGGRTNIQYF
j_gene: TRBJ2-4
abundance: NA
v_gene: TRBV7-3
d_gene: TRBD2

CDR3nt: TGTGCCAGCAGCTTAGAGGGGAACTATGGCTACACCTTC
CDR3aa: CASSLEGNYGYTF
j_gene: TRBJ1-2
abundance: NA
v_gene: TRBV7-9
d_gene: NA